The TCR beta chain described here comes from a study of T-cell memory formation after mild COVID-19. CDR3 size: 14 residues. CDR1 ENHRY and CDR2 SYGVKD come from the germline V gene. Germline trimming cut 6 bases from V and 6 bases from J; bases unmatched to any gene: 8. This clonotype showed up just a few times. The antigen remains undetermined. TCRdb reprocessed the 5' RACE reads via MiXCR and lists one record per CDR3 protein. This sample has nearly 250,000 distinct CDR3 sequences, with 15% found just once. Study-wide points: Some clones that responded were present in memory (sampled pre-infection), which suggests cross-reactive memory joined.

The sequenced material came from PBMCs or a T cell subset sorted from them (not recorded which). The sequence derives from an adult woman who had mild COVID-19 (a few samples of this study predate the infection). Cell type and time point are not known. The chain links TRBV10-3 to TRBJ2-1; 7 nucleotides align to TRBD1. The CDR3 is CAISQGQSFNEQFF. DNA for the CDR3: TGTGCCATCAGCCAGGGACAGAGCTTCAATGAGCAGTTCTTC.